This is a list of T cell receptor beta chains from one sample in a study of T cell responses to AZD1222 COVID-19 vaccine. The repertoire was sequenced with immunoSEQ multiplex PCR; TCRdb's copy has only in-frame clones and lacks some. The sample carries tens of thousands of clones, approximately 80% recorded once. The sequencing used peripheral blood, collected 28 days after the second AZD1222 dose. Receptor source: an adult who received the AZD1222 COVID-19 vaccine. Each CDR3 is given with its conserved first and last residue. A D gene is named only where the DNA matches it firmly. Clone size appears in some rows only: once, few, many, or a class for an expanded clone.

D gene	J gene	clone size	V gene	CDR3 protein	CDR3 DNA
TRBD1	TRBJ2-3	.	TRBV5-1	CASSPGTASDTQYF	TGCGCCAGCAGCCCGGGGACAGCCTCAGATACGCAGTATTTT
.	TRBJ1-1	.	TRBV3-1/TRBV3-2	CASSYTLGRNTEAFF	TGTGCCAGCAGCTACACCCTCGGGAGGAACACTGAAGCTTTCTTT
.	TRBJ1-6	.	TRBV5-1	CASSFSRQDNSPLHF	TGCGCCAGCAGCTTTTCCCGACAGGATAATTCACCCCTCCACTTT
.	TRBJ1-2	.	TRBV5-6	CASSLSLGPANYGYTF	TGTGCCAGCAGCCTCTCCCTAGGCCCAGCTAACTATGGCTACACCTTC
TRBD1	TRBJ1-1	.	TRBV28	CASSLPQGAPGGAFF	TGTGCCAGCAGTTTACCACAGGGGGCTCCTGGGGGAGCTTTCTTT
.	TRBJ2-5	few	TRBV19	CASSIPRRETQYF	TGTGCCAGTAGTATCCCCAGAAGAGAGACCCAGTACTTC
TRBD2	TRBJ2-3	.	TRBV6-5	CASSYNPGGSTDTQYF	TGTGCCAGCAGTTACAATCCGGGGGGAAGTACAGATACGCAGTATTTT
.	TRBJ1-2	.	TRBV7-2	CASSPSWGAHYGYTF	TGTGCCAGCAGCCCGTCGTGGGGGGCTCACTATGGCTACACCTTC
.	TRBJ1-1	.	TRBV18	CASRKGSEAFF	TGTGCCAGCCGGAAGGGGAGTGAAGCTTTCTTT
.	TRBJ2-7	.	TRBV5-6	CASSSSGAGGLPYEQYF	TGTGCCAGCAGCTCTAGCGGGGCAGGGGGCCTCCCCTACGAGCAGTACTTC
.	TRBJ2-7	.	TRBV5-1	CASSLGWGSYEQYF	TGCGCCAGCAGCTTAGGCTGGGGCTCTTACGAGCAGTACTTC
.	TRBJ2-7	.	TRBV29-1	CSAYQRSAGEQYF	TGCAGCGCCTACCAGAGGAGTGCTGGGGAGCAGTACTTC
.	TRBJ2-3	.	TRBV6-6	CASSYGDTDTQYF	TGTGCCAGCAGTTATGGGGATACAGATACGCAGTATTTT
.	TRBJ1-2	.	TRBV7-3	CASSPQTASAGGYTF	TGTGCCAGCAGCCCTCAAACAGCCTCGGCAGGGGGCTACACCTTC
TRBD1	TRBJ1-5	.	TRBV2	CASSSRQGRNQPQHF	TGTGCCAGCAGTTCCCGACAGGGGCGGAATCAGCCCCAGCATTTT
.	TRBJ1-1	.	TRBV5-1	CASSGNTGNTEAFF	TGCGCCAGCAGCGGGAATACAGGGAACACTGAAGCTTTCTTT
.	TRBJ2-1	.	TRBV10-1	CASKATLGEQFF	TGCGCCAGCAAGGCCACACTGGGGGAGCAGTTCTTC
.	TRBJ2-5	.	TRBV3-1/TRBV3-2	CASSQQQPGPLESQYF	TGTGCCAGCAGCCAGCAACAACCGGGCCCGCTTGAGAGCCAGTACTTC
TRBD2	TRBJ2-3	.	TRBV7-2	CASRSGGRNTQYF	TGTGCCAGCAGATCGGGGGGACGGAATACGCAGTATTTT
TRBD1	TRBJ2-4	once	TRBV29-1	CSVVRGFAKNIQYF	TGCAGCGTTGTCAGGGGGTTCGCCAAAAACATTCAGTACTTC
.	TRBJ1-1	.	TRBV3-1/TRBV3-2	CASSQDLPGRTEAFF	TGTGCCAGCAGCCAAGATCTTCCAGGGCGCACTGAAGCTTTCTTT
.	TRBJ2-7	.	TRBV28	CASTGPPPDEQYF	TGTGCCAGCACCGGACCCCCGCCGGACGAGCAGTACTTC
TRBD1	TRBJ1-5	.	TRBV7-2	CASSRPGTGSVQHF	TGTGCCAGCAGTCGCCCCGGGACAGGGAGTGTGCAGCATTTT
.	TRBJ2-2	.	TRBV19	CASSIKSAGELFF	TGTGCCAGTAGTATTAAATCGGCCGGGGAGCTGTTTTTT
TRBD2	TRBJ2-3	.	TRBV25-1	CASSESSGGAKDF	TGTGCCAGCAGTGAATCAAGCGGGGGGGCCAAGGATTTT
TRBD2	TRBJ2-7	.	TRBV5-4	CASSLEGLAGDEQYF	TGTGCCAGCAGCTTGGAAGGACTAGCGGGGGATGAGCAGTACTTC
.	TRBJ1-1	.	TRBV12-3/TRBV12-4	CASRVGHTEAFF	TGTGCCAGCAGGGTGGGACACACTGAAGCTTTCTTT
TRBD1	TRBJ2-1	.	TRBV29-1	CSVEGQGSYNEQFF	TGCAGCGTTGAAGGACAGGGTTCCTACAATGAGCAGTTCTTC
.	TRBJ1-2	.	TRBV20-1	CSASSRTGYGYTF	TGCAGTGCTAGTTCCAGGACCGGCTATGGCTACACCTTC
TRBD1	TRBJ1-4	.	TRBV5-1	CASSPRPGQGTEKLFF	TGCGCCAGCAGCCCAAGACCGGGACAGGGAACCGAAAAACTGTTTTTT
TRBD1	TRBJ2-7	.	TRBV6-5	CASSSGTGGEQYF	TGTGCCAGCAGCTCCGGGACAGGGGGCGAGCAGTACTTC
.	TRBJ2-2	.	TRBV5-1	CASSLVQTGELFF	TGCGCCAGCAGCTTGGTACAGACCGGGGAGCTGTTTTTT
.	TRBJ2-3	.	TRBV18	CASSPESTDTQYF	TGTGCCAGCTCCCCAGAAAGCACAGATACGCAGTATTTT
TRBD1	TRBJ2-3	.	TRBV5-6	CASSSRAQGALVDTQYF	TGTGCCAGCAGCTCCCGGGCGCAGGGGGCGCTTGTAGATACGCAGTATTTT
.	TRBJ2-1	.	TRBV11-3	CASSSGGRGGDEQFF	TGTGCCAGCAGTTCGGGGGGCAGGGGAGGCGATGAGCAGTTCTTC
TRBD1	TRBJ1-6	.	TRBV29-1	CSVGDRGTSPLHF	TGCAGCGTGGGGGACAGGGGTACTTCACCCCTCCACTTT
TRBD1	TRBJ2-2	.	TRBV5-8	CASSLNRYGQGANTGELFF	TGTGCCAGCAGCTTGAATCGTTACGGACAGGGCGCGAACACCGGGGAGCTGTTTTTT
.	TRBJ1-2	.	TRBV28	CASSPPDRRYGYTF	TGTGCCAGCAGTCCACCGGACAGAAGATATGGCTACACCTTC
.	TRBJ1-1	.	TRBV5-6	CASSLQKLEAFF	TGTGCCAGCAGCTTGCAGAAACTTGAAGCTTTCTTT
TRBD1	TRBJ2-7	.	TRBV10-3	CAISDTGTGVPYEQYF	TGTGCCATCAGTGACACCGGGACAGGGGTCCCCTACGAGCAGTACTTC
.	TRBJ2-2	once	TRBV2	CASQISRKGTGELFF	TGTGCCAGCCAGATTTCTCGTAAGGGAACCGGGGAGCTGTTTTTT
TRBD1	TRBJ1-1	once	TRBV7-3	CASSPRQGSFGTEAFF	TGTGCCAGCAGCCCCCGACAGGGCTCCTTTGGCACTGAAGCTTTCTTT
TRBD1	TRBJ2-7	.	TRBV5-1	CASSPDRVSYEQYF	TGCGCCAGCAGCCCGGACAGGGTATCCTACGAGCAGTACTTC
TRBD1	TRBJ2-5	.	TRBV30	CAWSVRGREETQYF	TGTGCCTGGAGTGTCAGGGGGCGCGAGGAGACCCAGTACTTC